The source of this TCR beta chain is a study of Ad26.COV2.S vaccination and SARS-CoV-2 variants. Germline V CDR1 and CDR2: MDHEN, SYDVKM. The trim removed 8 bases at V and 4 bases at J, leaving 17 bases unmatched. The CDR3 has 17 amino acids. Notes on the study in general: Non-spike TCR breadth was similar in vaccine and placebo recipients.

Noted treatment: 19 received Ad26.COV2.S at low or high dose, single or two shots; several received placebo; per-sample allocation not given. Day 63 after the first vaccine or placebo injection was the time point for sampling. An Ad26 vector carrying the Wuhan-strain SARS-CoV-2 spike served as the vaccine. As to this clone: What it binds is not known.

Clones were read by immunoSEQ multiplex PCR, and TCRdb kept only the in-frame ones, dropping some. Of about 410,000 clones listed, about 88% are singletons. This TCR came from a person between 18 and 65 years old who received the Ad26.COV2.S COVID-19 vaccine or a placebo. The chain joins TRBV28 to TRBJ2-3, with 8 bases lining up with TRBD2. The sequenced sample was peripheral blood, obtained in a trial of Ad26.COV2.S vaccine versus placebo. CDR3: CASEGLGNRKGADTQYF. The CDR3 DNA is TGTGCCAGCGAGGGACTAGGGAATCGGAAGGGCGCAGATACGCAGTATTTT.